The rows below give T cell receptor beta chains drawn from one sample of a study of T-cell memory formation after mild COVID-19. TCRdb fed the 5' RACE reads into MiXCR, producing one record per CDR3 protein. In the table there are approximately 270,000 distinct CDR3 sequences, 15% to 20% of which are singletons. The sequenced sample consisted of PBMCs or a T cell subset sorted from them (not recorded which). The source of these receptors is a man younger than 35 who had mild COVID-19 (a few samples of this study predate the infection). Cell type and time point are not known. Each CDR3 is given with its conserved first and last residue. The order of the fields is D gene, J gene, V gene, clone size, CDR3 DNA, CDR3 protein. D genes are given only for firm matches. Clone size, where shown, is once, few, many, or a class for clones that have expanded.

D: NA; J: TRBJ2-1; V: TRBV10-3; size: once; DNA: TGTGCCATCAGTGAGAGAAAAGGGCGGCAGTTCTTC; CDR3: CAISERKGRQFF
D: NA; J: TRBJ2-1; V: TRBV5-1; size: NA; DNA: TGCGCCAGCAGCTGGACACACAATGAGCAGTTCTTC; CDR3: CASSWTHNEQFF
D: NA; J: TRBJ2-2; V: TRBV9; size: NA; DNA: TGTGCCAGCAGCGTACGGGGGGACAGGAACACCGGGGAGCTGTTTTTT; CDR3: CASSVRGDRNTGELFF
D: NA; J: TRBJ2-5; V: TRBV28; size: few; DNA: TGTGCCAGCAGTCGAACAGGGCGGCGAAGGGAGACCCAGTACTTC; CDR3: CASSRTGRRRETQYF
D: NA; J: TRBJ2-1; V: TRBV2; size: NA; DNA: TGTGCCAGCAGTGAAGGACGGTACAATGAGCAGTTCTTC; CDR3: CASSEGRYNEQFF
D: NA; J: TRBJ2-7; V: TRBV7-2; size: few; DNA: TGTGCCAGCAGCTCGCCGGGACGGCCCCACGAGCAGTACTTC; CDR3: CASSSPGRPHEQYF
D: TRBD2; J: TRBJ2-2; V: TRBV7-2; size: NA; DNA: TGTGCCAGCAGATATAGCGGGGCGAACACCGGGGAGCTGTTTTTT; CDR3: CASRYSGANTGELFF
D: NA; J: TRBJ2-7; V: TRBV7-2; size: few; DNA: TGTGCCAGCAGCTCTACCGCGGCCTACGAGCAGTACTTC; CDR3: CASSSTAAYEQYF
D: NA; J: TRBJ2-1; V: TRBV18; size: NA; DNA: TGTGCCAGATCAGAGGAGGAGGGGCAGTTCTTC; CDR3: CARSEEEGQFF
D: TRBD2; J: TRBJ2-7; V: TRBV5-1; size: many; DNA: TGCGCCAGCAGCTCTCTAGCGGGGAGCTCCTACGAGCAGTACTTC; CDR3: CASSSLAGSSYEQYF
D: NA; J: TRBJ1-2; V: TRBV12-3/TRBV12-4; size: few; DNA: TGTGCCAGCAGTTTCCAGGACAGCTATGGCTACACCTTC; CDR3: CASSFQDSYGYTF
D: NA; J: TRBJ2-6; V: TRBV7-9; size: NA; DNA: TGTGCCAGTGCCGCAGGGCCTGGGGCCAACGTCCTGACTTTC; CDR3: CASAAGPGANVLTF
D: NA; J: TRBJ1-2; V: TRBV6-5; size: NA; DNA: TGTGCCAGCAGCCCCGGGGGCGGCGCCGACTATGGCTACACCTTC; CDR3: CASSPGGGADYGYTF
D: NA; J: TRBJ1-6; V: TRBV20-1; size: many; DNA: TGCAGTGCTACCGCCCAATCAGGGAATTCACCCCTCCACTTT; CDR3: CSATAQSGNSPLHF
D: NA; J: TRBJ1-2; V: TRBV4-3; size: many; DNA: TGCGCCAGCAGCCAAGACGGAGAGAACTATGGCTACACCTTC; CDR3: CASSQDGENYGYTF
D: NA; J: TRBJ2-3; V: TRBV7-2; size: few; DNA: TGTGCCAGCAGCCCGAGCGCTTCGATGGGCACAGATACGCAGTATTTT; CDR3: CASSPSASMGTDTQYF
D: TRBD1; J: TRBJ1-5; V: TRBV28; size: few; DNA: TGTGCCAGCAGTTTCCGCCGGGACAGGGAAAGGAATTTT; CDR3: CASSFRRDRERNF
D: TRBD1; J: TRBJ1-4; V: TRBV5-1; size: NA; DNA: TGCGCCAGCAGCATACAGGGGGTCGGTGAAAAACTGTTTTTT; CDR3: CASSIQGVGEKLFF
D: TRBD1; J: TRBJ2-3; V: TRBV15; size: NA; DNA: TGTGCCACCAGCAGAGTTCCGGGACAGGGTCTACTAAGCACAGATACGCAGTATTTT; CDR3: CATSRVPGQGLLSTDTQYF
D: TRBD1; J: TRBJ1-2; V: TRBV6-1; size: many; DNA: TGTGCCAGCAGTGAAAGTGAAGGGGGCGGCTATGGCTACACCTTC; CDR3: CASSESEGGGYGYTF
D: NA; J: TRBJ2-1; V: TRBV6-1; size: NA; DNA: TGTGCCAGCAGTCCCGGCCAGGGGACCGGCGGGCAGTTCTTC; CDR3: CASSPGQGTGGQFF
D: NA; J: TRBJ2-3; V: TRBV7-3; size: few; DNA: TGTGCCAGCAGCCCCTTACCACAGATTTCAGATACGCAGTATTTT; CDR3: CASSPLPQISDTQYF